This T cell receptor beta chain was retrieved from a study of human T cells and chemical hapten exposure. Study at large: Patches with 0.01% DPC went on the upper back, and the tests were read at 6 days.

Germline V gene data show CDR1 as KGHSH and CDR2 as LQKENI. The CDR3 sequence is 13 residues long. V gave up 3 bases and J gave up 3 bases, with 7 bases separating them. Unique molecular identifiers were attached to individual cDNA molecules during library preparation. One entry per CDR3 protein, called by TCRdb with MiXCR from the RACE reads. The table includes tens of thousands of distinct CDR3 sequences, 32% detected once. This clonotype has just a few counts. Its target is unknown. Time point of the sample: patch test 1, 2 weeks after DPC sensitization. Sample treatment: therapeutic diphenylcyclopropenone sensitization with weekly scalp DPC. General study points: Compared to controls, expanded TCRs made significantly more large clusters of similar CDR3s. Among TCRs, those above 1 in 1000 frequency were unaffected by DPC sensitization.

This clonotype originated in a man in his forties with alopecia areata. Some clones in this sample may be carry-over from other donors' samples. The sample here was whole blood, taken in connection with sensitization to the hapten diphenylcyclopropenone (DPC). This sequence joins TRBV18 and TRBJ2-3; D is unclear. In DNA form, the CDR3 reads TGTGCCAGCTCACCCCCACTGACAGATACGCAGTATTTT. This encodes CASSPPLTDTQYF.